The clone carrying this T cell receptor beta chain was seen many times. Its antigen is currently unknown. Building the TCR beta libraries relied on iRepertoire HTBI primers, and CDR3 regions underwent Arm-PCR. Per the study methods: Samples collectively showed fewer than 80 TRBV and 11 to 15 TRBJ segments. Each CDR3 protein gets one entry after TCRdb re-called the multiplex PCR reads with MiXCR. The V and J calls follow TCRdb's processing rather than the paper's. The repertoire holds hundreds of thousands of distinct CDR3 sequences, with around 16% as singletons. Time point of the sample: newly diagnosed GD, antithyroid drugs for less than 3 months. RNA extracted from PBMCs served as the sequencing template. The sample originates from a study of regulatory T cells in long-lasting Graves disease. Study-wide findings and caveats: Patients with persistent disease showed a bias toward TRBV28, TRBJ1-2 and TRBJ2-5.

This CDR3 is built from 16 residues. Germline values: CDR1 SGHRS, CDR2 YFSETQ. Trimming removed 0 bases from V and 4 bases from J; junction bases left unmatched: 6. These data also formed part of another study, on T cells in Graves' hyperthyroidism and ophthalmopathy. That report adds: Blood also showed most of the thyroid clonotypes that were expanded above 0.001. A model built on 13 V-J features separated ophthalmopathy from stable hyperthyroidism.

The chain recombines TRBV5-1 with TRBJ2-2; 7 nucleotides line up with TRBD1. The specimen comprised peripheral blood mononuclear cells (PBMCs), sampled at new diagnosis, from a patient treated with antithyroid drugs. This TCR derives from a man in his late teens or twenties with Graves disease. For the CDR3, the DNA is TGCGCCAGCAGCTTGGCGGGGACAGCCCTCACCGGGGAGCTGTTTTTT. Translated, it gives CASSLAGTALTGELFF.